Listed below are T cell receptor beta chains from one sample, sequenced in a study of T cells in Graves' hyperthyroidism and ophthalmopathy. One entry per CDR3 protein results from TCRdb running MiXCR on the multiplex PCR reads. This repertoire shows 300,000 to 500,000 distinct CDR3 sequences, more than 13% found once; its top ten account for 30% to 35%. The specimen was blood. The receptors come from a woman aged 25 to 45 with Graves' hyperthyroidism. Each CDR3 is given with its conserved first and last residue.

16	TRBV19	TRBJ1-2	CASTHNPPVPGYGYTF
15	TRBV18	TRBJ2-5	CASSPSGTSQETQYF
13	TRBV29-1	TRBJ2-7	CSVERTSLYEQYF
15	TRBV24-1	TRBJ2-1	CATSDVTSGMNEQFF
16	TRBV28	TRBJ2-7	CASRTVMTVSSYEQYF
14	TRBV5-1	TRBJ2-7	CASSKRDRGGEQYF
15	TRBV28	TRBJ2-7	CASSSQGLGGYEQYF
15	TRBV7-2	TRBJ2-1	CASSSSGRAYNEQFF
13	TRBV9	TRBJ2-2	CASSVVPTGELFF
12	TRBV9	TRBJ1-2	CASTSLSYGYTF
14	TRBV25-1	TRBJ2-5	CASSPQDYQETQYF
16	TRBV18	TRBJ1-5	CASSPQGREGNQPQHF
14	TRBV2	TRBJ1-1	CASSAGGPGTEAFF
16	TRBV20-1	TRBJ2-1	CSARDLKREWYNEQFF
16	TRBV7-2	TRBJ2-4	CASSLAELAVKNIQYF
14	TRBV10-3	TRBJ1-1	CAISESGGGTEAFF
14	TRBV5-4	TRBJ2-4	CASSPSQGPNIQYF
18	TRBV30	TRBJ2-5	CAWSVGLPSGSWGETQYF
11	TRBV12-3/TRBV12-4	TRBJ1-1	CASTSLAEAFF
13	TRBV5-6	TRBJ2-1	CASSGTGFNEQFF
17	TRBV2	TRBJ1-5	CASSATGQGYSNQPQHF
13	TRBV5-1	TRBJ2-3	CASSSPGTDTQYF
17	TRBV11-2	TRBJ1-4	CASSFSWEDRRKEKLFF
15	TRBV3-1	TRBJ1-6	CASSQDSDGYSPLHF
16	TRBV27	TRBJ2-3	CASSYSGGGYTDTQYF
17	TRBV20-1	TRBJ2-1	CSASPMQLAGFGNEQFF
15	TRBV28	TRBJ1-2	CASSLHPGDNYGYTF
16	TRBV10-3	TRBJ2-5	CAISDSPGGQGETQYF